This TCR beta chain was retrieved from a study of blood T cell repertoires in COVID-19 (TCRdb year 2020). As for the study more broadly: Collaborator samples came from the United States, Italy and Spain and covered acute and convalescent phases of COVID-19. The samples were drawn from two sources: the first 160 participants of the ongoing ImmuneRACE study, and 1,000 to 1,500 subjects contributed by 6 global collaborators. Where available, HLA class I and class II types were obtained from metadata supplied by the sample provider rather than from assay-based typing. Subjects who had been exposed to COVID-19, were actively infected with it, or had recovered from it provided the deeply sampled blood TCRbeta repertoires that made up the dataset. The material from the prospective study consisted of cDNA or gDNA derived from T cells, B-cell-depleted T cells, or PBMCs. The sample metadata nearly always contained a de-identified subject ID, COVID-19 status, age in years and sex. The repertoires were released in a freely available public database intended as a resource for research on the immune response to SARS-CoV-2.

Participants in the prospective study were enrolled through a virtual design, were aged roughly 18 to 100 years, and lived in 24 United States geographic areas. To assign participants to cohorts, the prospective study relied on clinical history that participants themselves reported in a screening survey and a study questionnaire. ImmuneRACE Cohort 3 recovered participants were defined by two consecutive negative NP/OP PCR tests, healthcare professional clearance, or symptom resolution. Mobile phlebotomists in the prospective study collected whole blood, serum and a nasopharyngeal or oropharyngeal swab from every participant. Prospective study participants could optionally give additional blood draws and questionnaires over an approximately two-month period. Before DNA extraction, prospective study blood samples were shipped either frozen or at room temperature. TCRbeta CDR3 regions were amplified from genomic DNA by means of the immunoSEQ Assay, a bias-controlled multiplex PCR. Per the authors' processing: The number of nucleated cells in each sample was estimated by amplification of reference gene primers within the assay. To quantify the absolute abundance of each unique TCRbeta CDR3 rearrangement, sequence reads were collapsed and filtered. For each sample, productive Simpson clonality was calculated by taking the square root of Simpson's diversity index across productive rearrangements. Sourced from immuneACCESS, this table was stored by TCRdb with only in-frame sequences that have V and J called. A share of the clones is absent; for the studies checked, an unresolved V gene accounts for under half, and the remainder has no known explanation. That table supplies the V and J calls and clone size; D and trimming were determined from the DNA. In this sample the table shows under 450,000 clones, about four fifths of which occur a single time. The biggest ten clones account for about 4.8% of the sample.

The investigation overall reported the following: The amount of clinical and demographic metadata varied by source and participant and was provided uncurated.

V trim: 6 bases; J trim: 4 bases; unmatched bases: 11. The germline V gene sets CDR1 to SGHTA and CDR2 to FQGNSA. From the cysteine through the phenylalanine, the CDR3 covers 16 amino acids. The entry retains the CDR3 DNA only, 48 bases that are in frame from base 1. As concerns this clone: Its antigen remains undetermined. No base quality values were provided; no much bigger clone lies one nucleotide off.

Sequenced sample: PBMCs or T cells enriched from blood (not recorded which). The TCR was taken from a woman aged 50 to 60 who had recovered from COVID-19. The V gene is TRBV7-2 and the J gene is TRBJ2-1; 8 central nucleotides agree with TRBD2. The bases are TGTGCCAGCAGAAATGACCGGAGCGGGGGTTACAATGAGCAGTTCTTC. Translated, it reads CASRNDRSGGYNEQFF.